The 19 T cell receptor beta chains presented below share a single source sample, sequenced in a study of blood T cells in healthy people across ages. The authors ran a second PCR of 7 to 11 cycles using a sample-barcoded 5' primer and a J-beta primer mix. TCRdb re-derived calls from the 5' RACE reads in MiXCR, one entry per CDR3 protein. Among some 1.8 million distinct CDR3 sequences, about two fifths were seen once, and the ten largest hold under 25%. The sample was blood. These receptors all stem from a human donor in good health.

The chain employs TRBV7-9 and TRBJ2-3; TRBD1 is a possible D gene (5 bases). Germline CDR1 SEHNR, CDR2 FQNEAQ (reference sequence). The CDR3 runs 18 residues. V was pared by 7 bases and J by 0 bases, with 23 bases between. CDR3 region: CASNQGVPKAYSTDTQYF. DNA for the CDR3: TGTGCCAGCAACCAAGGGGTCCCTAAAGCCTATAGCACAGATACGCAGTATTTT.

This chain links TRBV4-2 with TRBJ2-5; the D is unclear. Trimming pared 3 bases from V and 4 bases from J, leaving 18 bases between. The CDR3 runs 16 residues. CDR1 is LGHNA, CDR2 YNFKEQ, per germline. The CDR3 nucleotides read TGTGCCAGCAGCCAGGCTTACCTGGGTCTAGGAGAGACCCAGTACTTC. It codes for CASSQAYLGLGETQYF.

This clonotype has more than one count but fewer than ten. This rearrangement joins TRBV10-3 to TRBJ2-3, with D uncertain. The germline V gene has CDR1 ENHRY and CDR2 SYGVKD. CDR3 size: 12 residues. Trimming cost V 10 bases and J 3 bases, with 11 bases left between them. As DNA, the CDR3 is TGTGCCACCCGCGCGCAAACAGATACGCAGTATTTT. This translates into CATRAQTDTQYF.

The chain has TRBV29-1 and TRBJ2-1, with D possibly being TRBD2 (6 bases). V lost 3 bases, J lost 10 bases, and 19 bases lay in between. This CDR3 region has 14 residues. CDR1 and CDR2 from the germline V gene are SQVTM and ANQGSEA. Here the CDR3 DNA reads TGCAGCGTTGAGCCGGGGACTGGATCCTACGAGCAGTTCTTC. It codes for CSVEPGTGSYEQFF.

This clonotype came up once. The chain joins TRBV25-1 to TRBJ2-7; TRBD1 matches at 7 bases. The CDR3 has 13 residues. V shed 3 bases and J 6 bases; nucleotides not matched to a gene: 5. CDR1 is MGHDK, CDR2 SYGVNS, per germline. This CDR3 reads CASSDRGFVEQYF. The CDR3 DNA is TGTGCCAGCAGTGACAGGGGGTTTGTCGAGCAGTACTTC.

This clonotype has a count of ten or more. The rearrangement uses TRBV20-1 and TRBJ2-7; D is unclear. This CDR3 spans 12 amino acids. Deletions cut 6 bases from V and 2 bases from J, with 11 bases between. Per the germline V gene, CDR1 is DFQATT and CDR2 is SNEGSKA (reference sequence). CDR3 residues: CSALVDAYEQYF. The CDR3 DNA reads as TGCAGTGCGCTTGTTGACGCCTACGAGCAGTACTTC.

CDR3 DNA sequence: TGTGCCAGCAACTTACAGGGGACAGGGAGGGAGCAGTACTTC. Protein: CASNLQGTGREQYF. The genes are TRBV28 and TRBJ2-5; 9 bases fit TRBD1. CDR3 length: 14 amino acids. CDR1 and CDR2 from the germline V gene are MDHEN and SYDVKM. V shed 7 bases, J shed 11 bases, and the junction held 14 bases outside the gene matches.

In DNA, the CDR3 is TGTGCCAGCAGTTACCCGCCTTTCGGGCAGCCTCAGCCCCAGCATTTT. This translates into CASSYPPFGQPQPQHF. The chain has TRBV6-6 and TRBJ1-5; D ambiguous. Germline values: CDR1 MNHNY, CDR2 SVGAGI (reference sequence). V shed 2 bases and J shed 6 bases, with 17 bases lying between them. This CDR3 region has 16 residues.

The chain is built from TRBV7-8 and TRBJ2-1, with D hard to call. Per the germline V gene, CDR1 is SGHVS and CDR2 is FQNEAQ. Trimming took off 2 bases at V and 8 bases at J, with 16 bases between the two ends. The CDR3 is made up of 15 amino acids. The CDR3 DNA follows: TGTGCCAGCAGCTTATCCAACAGTAATAGCCATGAGCAGTTCTTC. It specifies CASSLSNSNSHEQFF. The full variable domain, completed using reference TRBV7-8 and TRBJ2-1, is GAGVSQSPRYKVAKRGQDVALRCDPISGHVSLFWYQQALGQGPEFLTYFQNEAQLDKSGLPSDRFFAERPEGSVSTLKIQRTQQEDSAVYLCASSLSNSNSHEQFFGPGTRLTVL.

The chain carries TRBV6-2 or TRBV6-3 and TRBJ2-7; D gene uncertain. Germline lookup yields CDR1 MNHEY and CDR2 SVGEGT. The V end lost 8 bases, the J end lost 4 bases, and 15 bases lay between the germline ends. This CDR3 is built from 13 residues. The CDR3, as DNA: TGTGCCAGCGGACGAACAGAGTATTACGAGCAGTACTTC. It specifies CASGRTEYYEQYF.

There are a few counts of this clonotype. CDR3 sequence (DNA): TGTGCCAGCAGCCCTCAGTTAGCGGAAGCCTACGAGCAGTACTTC. Translated: CASSPQLAEAYEQYF. This rearrangement joins TRBV7-6 to TRBJ2-7; maybe TRBD2 (6 bases). This CDR3 comprises 15 residues. V was shortened by 5 bases and J by 2 bases, with 16 bases between the two germline ends. Germline V gene data show CDR1 as SGHVS and CDR2 as FNYEAQ.

The CDR3 loop is CSATGGFNQPQHF. CDR3 DNA sequence: TGCAGTGCGACCGGGGGATTCAATCAGCCCCAGCATTTT. The gene calls are TRBV20-1 and TRBJ1-5; perhaps TRBD1 as D (5 bases). Trimming pared 6 bases from V and 3 bases from J, leaving 12 bases between. CDR3 length equals 13 residues. In germline, CDR1 is DFQATT, CDR2 SNEGSKA (reference sequence).

The chain couples TRBV5-1 to TRBJ2-3; D might be TRBD2 (6 bases). The CDR3 is 13 amino acids. Looked up from germline, CDR1 is SGHRS and CDR2 is YFSETQ. V lost 3 bases to trimming and J lost 2 bases, with 7 bases between them. CDR3 sequence reads: CASSWEATDTQYF. CDR3 nucleotide sequence: TGCGCCAGCAGCTGGGAGGCCACAGATACGCAGTATTTT.

The chain combines TRBV28 with TRBJ1-5; TRBD1 aligns across 7 bases. With 10 bases clipped from V and 7 bases from J, the junction kept 7 bases outside the gene matches. The CDR3 is made up of 12 amino acids. Germline loops: CDR1 MDHEN, CDR2 SYDVKM. CDR3 in DNA: TGTGCCACCCACAGGGGAAGACAGCCCCAGCATTTT. Protein product: CATHRGRQPQHF.

V is TRBV6-2 or TRBV6-3 and J is TRBJ2-7; D perhaps matches TRBD1 (6 bases). The germline CDR1 and CDR2 sequences are MNHEY and SVGEGT. The V end lost 4 bases, the J end lost 7 bases, and 17 bases lay between the germline ends. The CDR3 is 14 residues long. For the CDR3, the DNA is TGTGCCAGCAGTTGGCGGACAGCGGTTAGGGAGCAGTACTTC. Amino acid sequence: CASSWRTAVREQYF.

Here the CDR3 reads CASSPRPGGETQYF. The CDR3 bases are TGTGCCAGCAGCCCCAGACCAGGCGGGGAGACCCAGTACTTC. The gene calls are TRBV7-2 and TRBJ2-5, with a possible D match to TRBD2 (5 bases). V was pared by 5 bases and J by 5 bases, with 15 bases between. Germline V lookup: CDR1 SGHTA, CDR2 FQGNSA. The CDR3 is 14 amino acids.

As for this clonotype: An end of the junction does not agree with germline; a read error may underlie this. This sequence joins TRBV7-7 and TRBJ2-5; D not resolved. CDR1 is SSHAT and CDR2 is FNYEAQ in the germline V gene (reference sequence). This CDR3 spans 15 amino acids. The chain's CDR3 is CASSLGFRGQETQYF. The DNA for the CDR3 is TGTGCTAGCAGCTTAGGATTTCGCGGCCAAGAGACCCAGTACTTC.

The rearrangement links TRBV7-2 to TRBJ2-7; 8 nucleotides line up with TRBD1. The CDR3 spans 14 residues. The junction had 8 bases not matched to a gene; V was cut back by 5 bases and J by 5 bases. Germline V gene data show CDR1 as SGHTA and CDR2 as FQGNSA. CDR3 residues: CASSPQTGANEQYF. DNA of the CDR3: TGTGCCAGCAGCCCCCAGACAGGGGCTAACGAGCAGTACTTC.

This clonotype appeared a few times. This chain links TRBV7-2 with TRBJ2-7; TRBD1 might be the D (6 bases). V lost 5 bases to trimming and J lost 3 bases, with 11 bases between them. Per germline, CDR1 SGHTA and CDR2 FQGNSA. The CDR3 loop spans 13 amino acids. The CDR3 region is CASSRTDIYEQYF. The CDR3 DNA follows: TGTGCCAGCAGCCGGACAGACATCTACGAGCAGTACTTC. The entire variable domain, with the rest obtained from reference TRBV7-2 and TRBJ2-7, is as follows: GAGVSQSPSNKVTEKGKDVELRCDPISGHTALYWYRQSLGQGLEFLIYFQGNSAPDKSGLPSDRFSAERTGGSVSTLTIQRTQQEDSAVYLCASSRTDIYEQYFGPGTRLTVT.